These T cell receptor beta chains were read from a single sample in a study of T cells in tuberculosis. TCRdb keeps only in-frame clones here, not all; method: immunoSEQ multiplex PCR. Among tens of thousands of clones listed, over 90% were seen once. The specimen sequenced was PBMCs. The source is a donor aged 5-35 years with latent tuberculosis or without tuberculosis infection. The CDR3 runs from the conserved cysteine through the conserved F or W. A D gene is named only where the DNA matches it firmly. The size entry is marked missing in some rows and otherwise reads once, few, many or a size class.

D: TRBD1
V: TRBV5-1
J: TRBJ2-1
size: NA
CDR3: CASSTTGGSYNEQFF
DNA: TGCGCCAGCAGCACGACAGGGGGCAGCTACAATGAGCAGTTCTTC

D: TRBD1
V: TRBV5-1
J: TRBJ1-1
size: NA
CDR3: CASRQGMDTEAFF
DNA: TGCGCCAGTCGACAGGGAATGGACACTGAAGCTTTCTTT

D: NA
V: TRBV10-2
J: TRBJ1-2
size: NA
CDR3: CASSEEARAYGYTF
DNA: TGCGCCAGCAGTGAGGAGGCCCGCGCATATGGCTACACCTTC

D: TRBD1
V: TRBV15
J: TRBJ1-5
size: NA
CDR3: CATGQGAFNQPQHF
DNA: TGTGCCACGGGACAGGGGGCCTTCAATCAGCCCCAGCATTTT

D: TRBD2
V: TRBV5-8
J: TRBJ2-1
size: NA
CDR3: CASSFRTSGGPDGNEQFF
DNA: TGTGCCAGCAGCTTTCGGACTAGCGGGGGGCCCGACGGCAATGAGCAGTTCTTC

D: NA
V: TRBV7-3
J: TRBJ1-1
size: NA
CDR3: CASSLDSGYTEAFF
DNA: TGTGCCAGCAGCTTGGACAGCGGATACACTGAAGCTTTCTTT

D: NA
V: TRBV13
J: TRBJ2-1
size: NA
CDR3: CASSSNTRVSYNEQFF
DNA: TGTGCCAGCAGCTCTAATACCAGGGTCTCCTACAATGAGCAGTTCTTC

D: NA
V: TRBV9
J: TRBJ1-2
size: NA
CDR3: CASSPRTADYGYTF
DNA: TGTGCCAGCAGCCCAAGGACAGCCGATTATGGCTACACCTTC

D: TRBD1
V: TRBV7-9
J: TRBJ1-2
size: once
CDR3: CASSPGQYFYGYTF
DNA: TGTGCCAGCAGCCCGGGACAGTATTTCTATGGCTACACCTTC

D: TRBD1
V: TRBV10-3
J: TRBJ2-6
size: NA
CDR3: CAISESYRGRVTGANVLTF
DNA: TGTGCCATCAGTGAGTCTTACAGGGGGCGCGTTACTGGGGCCAACGTCCTGACTTTC

D: NA
V: TRBV30
J: TRBJ1-1
size: NA
CDR3: CAWSEQLNTEAFF
DNA: TGTGCCTGGAGTGAACAGCTGAACACTGAAGCTTTCTTT

D: TRBD2
V: TRBV5-4
J: TRBJ2-6
size: NA
CDR3: CASSPPGGSLSGANVLTF
DNA: TGTGCCAGCAGCCCGCCTGGCGGGAGCCTGTCTGGGGCCAACGTCCTGACTTTC

D: TRBD1
V: TRBV19
J: TRBJ2-2
size: NA
CDR3: CASSIRDSLTGELFF
DNA: TGTGCCAGTAGTATCCGGGACAGCCTCACCGGGGAGCTGTTTTTT

D: TRBD1
V: TRBV5-1
J: TRBJ1-1
size: once
CDR3: CASSVGGQLNTEAFF
DNA: TGCGCCAGCAGCGTGGGGGGACAGCTAAACACTGAAGCTTTCTTT

D: TRBD2
V: TRBV27
J: TRBJ2-3
size: NA
CDR3: CASSLRGADTQYF
DNA: TGTGCCAGCAGTTTACGGGGGGCAGATACGCAGTATTTT

D: TRBD1
V: TRBV7-2
J: TRBJ1-6
size: NA
CDR3: CASSLIGTGNSPLHF
DNA: TGTGCCAGCAGCTTAATAGGGACAGGAAATTCACCCCTCCACTTT

D: NA
V: TRBV19
J: TRBJ1-5
size: NA
CDR3: CASSQLHSSNQPQHF
DNA: TGTGCCAGTAGCCAGCTCCACAGTAGCAATCAGCCCCAGCATTTT

D: TRBD2
V: TRBV4-1
J: TRBJ2-7
size: NA
CDR3: CASSHYLAGVSYEQYF
DNA: TGCGCCAGCAGCCACTACCTCGCGGGGGTCTCCTACGAGCAGTACTTC

D: TRBD2
V: TRBV9
J: TRBJ2-1
size: NA
CDR3: CASSNRTSGLYNEQFF
DNA: TGTGCCAGCAGCAATCGGACTAGCGGGCTATACAATGAGCAGTTCTTC

D: TRBD2
V: TRBV11-2
J: TRBJ2-7
size: NA
CDR3: CASSTTSGSYEQYF
DNA: TGTGCCAGCAGCACCACTAGCGGCTCCTACGAGCAGTACTTC

D: NA
V: TRBV5-1
J: TRBJ2-3
size: NA
CDR3: CASSLTGGQGTDTQYF
DNA: TGCGCCAGCAGCTTGACGGGGGGCCAGGGCACAGATACGCAGTATTTT

D: TRBD2
V: TRBV6-5
J: TRBJ2-1
size: NA
CDR3: CASTLAGSYNEQFF
DNA: TGTGCCAGCACCCTAGCGGGCTCCTACAATGAGCAGTTCTTC

D: NA
V: TRBV9
J: TRBJ1-2
size: NA
CDR3: CASSVEYSTNYGYTF
DNA: TGTGCCAGCAGCGTAGAGTACAGTACTAACTATGGCTACACCTTC

D: TRBD1
V: TRBV19
J: TRBJ1-2
size: NA
CDR3: CASSMGTGGYLNYGYTF
DNA: TGTGCCAGTAGTATGGGGACAGGGGGTTATCTTAACTATGGCTACACCTTC

D: NA
V: TRBV2
J: TRBJ2-5
size: NA
CDR3: CASREGETQYF
DNA: TGTGCCAGCAGGGAGGGGGAGACCCAGTACTTC

D: TRBD1
V: TRBV6-5
J: TRBJ1-2
size: NA
CDR3: CASNPTGAGDYGYTF
DNA: TGTGCCAGCAACCCGACAGGGGCGGGAGACTATGGCTACACCTTC

D: NA
V: TRBV29-1
J: TRBJ2-3
size: NA
CDR3: CSVEFGARSDTQYF
DNA: TGCAGCGTTGAGTTTGGGGCCCGATCGGATACGCAGTATTTT

D: TRBD2
V: TRBV10-3
J: TRBJ2-1
size: NA
CDR3: CAISEMGTSGYNEQFF
DNA: TGTGCCATCAGTGAAATGGGGACTAGCGGCTACAATGAGCAGTTCTTC

D: TRBD1
V: TRBV6-1
J: TRBJ2-7
size: NA
CDR3: CASSVGTAYEQYF
DNA: TGTGCCAGCAGCGTCGGGACAGCCTACGAGCAGTACTTC

D: NA
V: TRBV19
J: TRBJ1-1
size: NA
CDR3: CASSPLAGPNTEAFF
DNA: TGTGCCAGTAGTCCCCTGGCAGGGCCGAACACTGAAGCTTTCTTT

D: NA
V: TRBV5-1
J: TRBJ2-3
size: NA
CDR3: CASSSRDSRTDTQYF
DNA: TGCGCCAGCAGCTCCCGGGACTCCCGCACAGATACGCAGTATTTT